This TCR beta chain was obtained from a study of Graves' ophthalmopathy and Graves' hyperthyroidism. Participants with hyperthyroidism, aged 18 to 65, were newly diagnosed with under 2 months' duration. Enrollment excluded any patients with other autoimmune diseases, uncontrolled infections, pregnancy or lactation. The PBMCs had their origin in 7.5 to 10 ml of fresh peripheral blood. This CDR3 contains 13 residues. Germline V gives CDR1 SQVTM, CDR2 ANQGSEA. As the template, RNA transcripts were used to amplify TCR beta CDR3 regions. Second-round multiplex PCR came after first-round RT-PCR with HTBI primers. TCRdb processed the multiplex PCR reads anew with MiXCR; each CDR3 protein has one entry. The sample shows 20,000 to 25,000 distinct CDR3 sequences, approximately 48% of them seen only once. Regarding the study as a whole: Ophthalmopathy and stable hyperthyroidism were discriminated by a 13-signature model, with over 85% sensitivity and 81.08% specificity.

Concerning this clonotype: As yet, its antigen is unknown. The junction differs from germline at one of its ends, possibly a read error.

Input material: peripheral blood. The rearrangement joins TRBV29-1 to TRBJ1-1; D is ambiguous. This TCR was sampled from an adult woman with stable Graves' hyperthyroidism. The CDR3 DNA is TGCAGCGTGGAGATACGGAGGAACACTGAAGCTTCCTTT. It specifies CSVEIRRNTEASF.